This TCR beta chain derives from a study of control samples from healthy donors and cancer patients. This clone was recorded once. The table came from immunoSEQ multiplex PCR; TCRdb's copy has only in-frame clones and leaves some out. The data show roughly 150,000 clones, around 88% seen once. The CDR3 totals 16 residues. Trimming took 2 bases from V and 7 from J; bases not matched to a gene: 10. Germline V lookup: CDR1 LGHNA, CDR2 YSLEER. The source of this sequence is a young man in good health. Sequenced sample: blood. This chain joins TRBV4-3 and TRBJ2-1; 8 bases map to TRBD2. This chain's CDR3 is CASSQSERGFGNEQFF. The CDR3 bases are TGCGCCAGCAGCCAAAGTGAGCGGGGGTTTGGAAATGAGCAGTTCTTC.